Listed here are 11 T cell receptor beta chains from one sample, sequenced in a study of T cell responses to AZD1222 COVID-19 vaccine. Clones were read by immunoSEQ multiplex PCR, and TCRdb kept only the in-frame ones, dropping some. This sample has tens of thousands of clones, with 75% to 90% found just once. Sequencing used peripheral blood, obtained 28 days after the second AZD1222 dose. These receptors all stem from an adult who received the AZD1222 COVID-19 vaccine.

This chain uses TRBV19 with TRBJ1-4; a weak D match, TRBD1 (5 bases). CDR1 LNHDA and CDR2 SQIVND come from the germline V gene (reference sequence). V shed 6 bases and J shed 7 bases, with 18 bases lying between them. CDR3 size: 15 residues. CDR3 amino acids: CASSVERDVGEKLFF. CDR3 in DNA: TGTGCCAGTAGCGTAGAGAGGGACGTCGGTGAAAAACTGTTTTTT.

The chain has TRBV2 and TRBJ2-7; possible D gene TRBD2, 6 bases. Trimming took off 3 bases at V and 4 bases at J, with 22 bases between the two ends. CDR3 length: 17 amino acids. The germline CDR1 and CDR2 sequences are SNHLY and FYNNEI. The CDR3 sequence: CASSDPFSVGGFYEQYF. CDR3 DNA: TGTGCCAGCAGTGACCCGTTTTCGGTGGGGGGTTTTTACGAGCAGTACTTC.

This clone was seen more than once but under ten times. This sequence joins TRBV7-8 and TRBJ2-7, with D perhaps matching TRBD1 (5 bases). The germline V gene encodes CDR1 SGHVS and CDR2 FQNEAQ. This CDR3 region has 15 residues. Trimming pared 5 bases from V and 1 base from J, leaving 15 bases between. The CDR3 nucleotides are TGTGCCAGCAGCCCAAGGGGCGGCTTATCCTACGAGCAGTACTTC. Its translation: CASSPRGGLSYEQYF.

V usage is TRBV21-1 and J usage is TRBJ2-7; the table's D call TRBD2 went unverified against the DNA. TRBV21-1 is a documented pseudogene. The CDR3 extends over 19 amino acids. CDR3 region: CASSKPLGSLGLPTYEQYF. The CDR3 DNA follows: TGTGCCAGCAGCAAACCCTTAGGATCGCTGGGACTACCTACCTACGAGCAGTACTTC.

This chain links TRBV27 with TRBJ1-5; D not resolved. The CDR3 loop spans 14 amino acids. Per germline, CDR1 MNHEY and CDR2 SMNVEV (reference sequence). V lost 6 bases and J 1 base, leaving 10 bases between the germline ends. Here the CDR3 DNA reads TGTGCCAGCAGGGCGTCGATAAGCAATCAGCCCCAGCATTTT. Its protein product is CASRASISNQPQHF.

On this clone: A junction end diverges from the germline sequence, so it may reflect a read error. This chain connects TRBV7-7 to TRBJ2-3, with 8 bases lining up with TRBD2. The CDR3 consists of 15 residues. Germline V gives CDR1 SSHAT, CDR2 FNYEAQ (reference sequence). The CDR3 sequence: CASSLGSGGTDTQYF. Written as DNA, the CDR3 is TGTGCTAGCAGCCTAGGTAGCGGGGGCACAGATACGCAGTATTTT.

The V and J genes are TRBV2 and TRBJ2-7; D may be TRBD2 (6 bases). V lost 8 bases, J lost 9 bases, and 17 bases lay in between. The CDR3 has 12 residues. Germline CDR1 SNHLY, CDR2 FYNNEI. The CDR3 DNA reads TGTGCCAGCCTAACAATTAGGGGAGGGCAGTACTTC. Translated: CASLTIRGGQYF.

The CDR3 nucleotides are TGTGCCAGCAGGGGACAGCCCTATGGCTACACCTTC. Protein product: CASRGQPYGYTF. The chain joins TRBV6-6 to TRBJ1-2, with 7 bases fitting TRBD1. Germline CDR1 MNHNY, CDR2 SVGAGI (reference sequence). The CDR3 is 12 amino acids. V trimming: 6 bases; J trimming: 4 bases; junction bases outside the gene matches: 2.

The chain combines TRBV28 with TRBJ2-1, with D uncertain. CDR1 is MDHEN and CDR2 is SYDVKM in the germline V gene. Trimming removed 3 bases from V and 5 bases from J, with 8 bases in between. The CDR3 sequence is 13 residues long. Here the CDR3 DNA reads TGTGCCAGCAGTTTGGGTTTCCACAATGAGCAGTTCTTC. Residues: CASSLGFHNEQFF.

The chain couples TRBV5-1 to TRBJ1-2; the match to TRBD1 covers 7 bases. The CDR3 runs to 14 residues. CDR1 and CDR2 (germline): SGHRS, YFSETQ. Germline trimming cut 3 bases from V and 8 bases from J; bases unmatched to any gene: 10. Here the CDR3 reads CASSSQGTAMGYTF. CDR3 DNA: TGCGCCAGCAGCTCGCAGGGGACAGCCATGGGCTACACCTTC.

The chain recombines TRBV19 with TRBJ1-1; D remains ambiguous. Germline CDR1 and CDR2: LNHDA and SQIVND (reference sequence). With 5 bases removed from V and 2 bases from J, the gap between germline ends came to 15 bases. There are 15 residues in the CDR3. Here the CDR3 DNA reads TGTGCCAGTAGTCTGGGCATGGGTCCTAACACTGAAGCTTTCTTT. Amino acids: CASSLGMGPNTEAFF.